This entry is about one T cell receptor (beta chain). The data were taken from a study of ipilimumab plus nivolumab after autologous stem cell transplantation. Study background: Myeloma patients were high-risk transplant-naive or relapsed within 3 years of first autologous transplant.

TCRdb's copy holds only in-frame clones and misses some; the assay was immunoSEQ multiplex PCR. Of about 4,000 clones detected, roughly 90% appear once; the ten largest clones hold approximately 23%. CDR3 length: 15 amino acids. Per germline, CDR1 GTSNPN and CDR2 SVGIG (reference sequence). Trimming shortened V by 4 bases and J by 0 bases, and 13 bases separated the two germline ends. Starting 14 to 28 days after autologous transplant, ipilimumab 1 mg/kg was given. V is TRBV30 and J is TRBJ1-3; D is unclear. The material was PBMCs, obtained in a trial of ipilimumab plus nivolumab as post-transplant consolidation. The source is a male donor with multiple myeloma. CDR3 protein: CAWKPRRFSGNTIYF. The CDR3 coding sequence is TGTGCCTGGAAACCCCGACGGTTCTCTGGAAACACCATATATTTT.